This T cell receptor beta chain derives from a study of cytomegalovirus exposure and HLA in healthy donors. On the study more broadly: Sequencing of roughly 180 million T cells in an earlier analysis found 90 million to 120 million unique TCR beta sequences.

V lost 4 bases and J 0 bases, leaving 12 bases between the germline ends. CDR1 is MNHEY, CDR2 SVGAGI, per germline. The length of the CDR3 is 16 residues. Amplification used 60 Vbeta primers and 13 Jbeta primers. In the original workflow: Later reanalysis found around 80 million unique TCR beta chains, around 10 million of them shared. Assay: immunoSEQ multiplex PCR; the TCRdb copy retains only in-frame clones and omits some. The V and J calls and the clone size are those of that table, but D and trimming were determined from the DNA. This table holds about 110,000 clones, 60% to 80% found once. A note on this clone: Its antigen is unidentified.

Study-wide results and caveats: Sequencing had likely introduced a cluster of highly shared sequence variants as an artifact. Altogether, some 170 TCR beta chains were recorded as cytomegalovirus-associated.

The receptor was derived from a man aged 50 or older in good health and CMV-seropositive. This chain joins TRBV6-5 and TRBJ1-4, with D hard to call. Sequenced input: PBMCs. CDR3 sequence (DNA): TGTGCCAGCAGTTTACGCGGGTGGGCAACTAATGAAAAACTGTTTTTT. Its translation is CASSLRGWATNEKLFF.